The 21 T cell receptor beta chains below come from one sample, sequenced in a study of blood T cell repertoires in COVID-19. Method: immunoSEQ multiplex PCR; TCRdb's copy keeps in-frame clones and lacks some. This sample has roughly 200,000 clones, with around 81% found just once. Sequencing was carried out using peripheral blood. The receptors were sampled from a woman in her 70s with acute or convalescent COVID-19.

The chain carries TRBV7-9 and TRBJ1-1; no definite D call. V was pared by 3 bases and J by 0 bases, with 5 bases between. Germline CDR1 is SEHNR and CDR2 is FQNEAQ (reference sequence). The CDR3 is made up of 13 amino acids. CDR3 loop: CASSLSVNTEAFF. Here the CDR3 DNA reads TGTGCCAGCAGCTTGTCAGTGAACACTGAAGCTTTCTTT.

This clone was counted between two and nine times. The DNA for the CDR3 is TGCAGTGCTCCGACAGGGGGCATAGCTTTCTTT. Encoded protein: CSAPTGGIAFF. The rearrangement links TRBV20-1 to TRBJ1-1; 10 bases map to TRBD1. V was pared by 5 bases and J by 10 bases, with 4 bases of the junction left unmatched. The CDR3 runs 11 residues. From germline, CDR1 is DFQATT and CDR2 SNEGSKA (reference sequence).

In DNA, the CDR3 is TGTGCCAGCAGCCCGCAAAAACTAGCGGGAGGGGTTTTCAATGAGCAGTTCTTC. This codes for CASSPQKLAGGVFNEQFF. The V and J genes are TRBV14 and TRBJ2-1; 13 bases match TRBD2. CDR3 length: 18 residues. Trimming cost V 4 bases and J 6 bases; bases outside gene matches: 12. Germline V gives CDR1 SGHDN, CDR2 FVKESK.

This chain connects TRBV5-4 to TRBJ2-5; 13 bases align to TRBD2. Germline V gene data show CDR1 as SGHNT and CDR2 as YYREEE (reference sequence). V gave up 5 bases and J gave up 5 bases; unmatched junction bases: 12. The length of the CDR3 is 17 residues. CDR3 sequence (DNA): TGTGCCAGCAGGGGGACTAGCGGGGCTCAGGGTAGGGAGACCCAGTACTTC. Residues: CASRGTSGAQGRETQYF.

Comments on this clone: Other DNA sequences in this specimen translate into the identical CDR3. The chain uses TRBV3-1 (or the pseudogene TRBV3-2) and TRBJ2-6; no clear D. Germline V gives CDR1 LGHDT, CDR2 YNNKEL (reference sequence). The V end was cut by 2 bases, the J end by 0 bases, with 8 bases between. The CDR3 spans 16 residues. DNA for the CDR3: TGTGCCAGCAGCCAACAGGTTAGCTCTGGGGCCAACGTCCTGACTTTC. This encodes CASSQQVSSGANVLTF.

V usage is TRBV7-2 and J usage is TRBJ1-2; no clear D. The CDR3 loop spans 15 amino acids. Germline-derived CDR1 and CDR2 are SGHTA and FQGNSA. V was pared by 7 bases and J by 3 bases, with 18 bases between. The CDR3 DNA sequence: TGTGCCAGCACCCCCGGAATGGGCGCAGACTATGGCTACACCTTC. Encoded protein: CASTPGMGADYGYTF.

The chain joins TRBV11-3 to TRBJ2-3; 7 positions match TRBD1. The CDR3 has 15 amino acids. The germline CDR1 and CDR2 sequences are SGHNT and YENEEA. V gave up 0 bases and J gave up 5 bases; unmatched junction bases: 5. CDR3 in amino acids: CASSLEGQAEDTQYF. Written as DNA, the CDR3 is TGTGCCAGCAGCTTAGAAGGACAGGCGGAAGATACGCAGTATTTT.

The rearrangement joins TRBV4-2 to TRBJ2-1; D may be TRBD2 (5 bases). V was trimmed by 0 bases and J by 10 bases, leaving 16 bases between them. The CDR3 totals 15 residues. Germline CDR1 and CDR2: LGHNA and YNFKEQ. CDR3: CASSQDGSDWGEQFF. CDR3 coding DNA: TGTGCCAGCAGCCAAGATGGGAGTGATTGGGGAGAGCAGTTCTTC.

The CDR3 DNA follows: TGTGCCAGCAGACCAGGGGGCTGGGAAAAACTGTTTTTT. It specifies CASRPGGWEKLFF. The chain is built from TRBV3-1 (or the pseudogene TRBV3-2) and TRBJ1-4; 8 bases are a match to TRBD1. Germline V CDR1 and CDR2: LGHDT, YNNKEL (reference sequence). The CDR3 length is 13 residues. V was pared by 6 bases and J by 8 bases, with 5 bases of the junction left unmatched.

V gene TRBV18 combines with J gene TRBJ2-7; D is undetermined. Germline V lookup: CDR1 KGHSH, CDR2 LQKENI. The length of the CDR3 is 15 residues. The ends were cut back, 3 bases at V and 0 bases at J, with 12 bases in the middle. The CDR3 reads CASSPLNVNSYEQYF. The CDR3 DNA is TGTGCCAGCTCACCGCTAAACGTAAACTCCTACGAGCAGTACTTC.

The V and J genes are TRBV11-2 and TRBJ2-1, with 7 nucleotides matching TRBD2. The V segment lost 5 bases and the J segment 6 bases; nucleotides outside the gene matches: 7. The germline V gene encodes CDR1 SGHAT and CDR2 FQNNGV. The CDR3 is 14 residues long. CDR3 residues: CASSTALAVNEQFF. CDR3 nucleotides: TGTGCCAGCAGCACCGCTCTAGCGGTCAATGAGCAGTTCTTC.

The chain recombines TRBV5-1 with TRBJ2-1; TRBD1 matches at 7 bases. Losses at the gene ends were 7 bases for V and 4 bases for J; bases not matched to a gene: 11. Germline V gene sequence: CDR1 SGHRS, CDR2 YFSETQ. This CDR3 is built from 15 residues. In nucleotides, the CDR3 is TGCGCCAGCCGAGAGGGACAGACGATTTACAATGAGCAGTTCTTC. It specifies CASREGQTIYNEQFF.

This chain connects TRBV5-1 to TRBJ2-7, with unresolved D. The germline V gene has CDR1 SGHRS and CDR2 YFSETQ. The CDR3 runs to 13 residues. The V end lost 1 base, the J end lost 3 bases, and 8 bases lay between the germline ends. The CDR3 spells CASSLLSGYEQYF. CDR3 nucleotide sequence: TGCGCCAGCAGCTTGCTTTCGGGCTACGAGCAGTACTTC.

This sequence joins TRBV24-1 and TRBJ1-2, with D perhaps TRBD1 (6 bases). V shed 3 bases and J shed 5 bases, with 12 bases lying between them. This CDR3 contains 14 residues. Germline CDR1 reads KGHDR; CDR2 reads SFDVKD. The chain's CDR3 is CATSDHVGGYGYTF. Written as DNA, the CDR3 is TGTGCCACCAGTGATCACGTAGGGGGATATGGCTACACCTTC.

This sequence joins TRBV6-1 and TRBJ2-2; 14 bases are a match to TRBD2. The CDR3 length is 17 residues. J gave up 8 bases and V 4 bases, and 9 bases lay outside the gene matches. CDR1 and CDR2 (germline): MNHNS, SASEGT. Written as DNA, the CDR3 is TGTGCCAGCAGTGCTGGACTAGCGGGAGGCTGGGGGGGGGAGCTGTTTTTT. The encoded protein is CASSAGLAGGWGGELFF.

The chain carries TRBV7-2 and TRBJ2-4; the match to TRBD1 covers 10 bases. J lost 8 bases, V lost 5 bases, and 3 bases had no gene match. CDR1 is SGHTA, CDR2 FQGNSA, per germline. The CDR3 has 13 residues. CDR3 protein: CASSIGQGDIQYF. CDR3 bases: TGTGCCAGCAGCATCGGACAGGGGGACATTCAGTACTTC. Full variable domain (outside the CDR3, taken from reference TRBV7-2 and TRBJ2-4): GAGVSQSPSNKVTEKGKDVELRCDPISGHTALYWYRQSLGQGLEFLIYFQGNSAPDKSGLPSDRFSAERTGGSVSTLTIQRTQQEDSAVYLCASSIGQGDIQYFGAGTRLSVL.

The chain joins TRBV7-3 to TRBJ2-1, with D maybe TRBD2 (5 bases). Germline CDR1 and CDR2: SGHTA and FQGTGA. CDR3 length: 14 amino acids. V shed 2 bases and J shed 0 bases, with 5 bases lying between them. CDR3 loop: CASSLAGSYNEQFF. The CDR3, as DNA: TGTGCCAGCAGCTTAGCGGGCTCCTACAATGAGCAGTTCTTC. Variable domain in full (rest from reference TRBV7-3 and TRBJ2-1): GAGVSQTPSNKVTEKGKYVELRCDPISGHTALYWYRQSLGQGPEFLIYFQGTGAADDSGLPNDRFFAVRPEGSVSTLKIQRTERGDSAVYLCASSLAGSYNEQFFGPGTRLTVL.

This clone has a single count. This chain links TRBV4-2 with TRBJ2-1; the match to TRBD2 covers 9 bases. After removal of 1 base from V and 5 bases from J, the junction contained 9 bases not matched to a gene. Per germline, CDR1 LGHNA and CDR2 YNFKEQ. CDR3 length: 17 residues. The CDR3 coding sequence is TGTGCCAGCAGCCAAGTTAATGATGGCGGGGGGGACAATGAGCAGTTCTTC. This codes for CASSQVNDGGGDNEQFF.

The chain combines TRBV10-3 with TRBJ1-6; TRBD1 matches 8 bases. Germline CDR1 is ENHRY and CDR2 is SYGVKD. This CDR3 has 15 amino acids. Losses at the gene ends were 6 bases for V and 8 bases for J; bases not matched to a gene: 9. The DNA of the CDR3 is TGTGCCATCAGCCTCTCCAGGGGGCTTGATTCACCCCTCCACTTT. This sequence encodes CAISLSRGLDSPLHF.

This chain connects TRBV7-9 to TRBJ2-1, with 9 nucleotides matching TRBD2. The CDR3 sequence is 13 residues long. The J segment lost 12 bases and the V segment lost 2 bases, leaving 5 bases of the junction unmatched. CDR1 and CDR2 (germline): SEHNR, FQNEAQ (reference sequence). The CDR3 is CASSLTSGLGQFF. The CDR3 nucleotides read TGTGCCAGCAGCTTAACTAGCGGGTTGGGGCAGTTCTTC.

The chain is built from TRBV6-6 and TRBJ1-5; 10 bases are a match to TRBD1. V dropped 5 bases and J dropped 6; count of bases not matched to a gene: 10. Germline V gene sequence: CDR1 MNHNY, CDR2 SVGAGI (reference sequence). The length of the CDR3 is 16 residues. CDR3 sequence reads: CASSRPTGGMAQPQHF. The DNA of the CDR3 is TGTGCCAGCAGTCGACCGACAGGGGGCATGGCTCAGCCCCAGCATTTT.